Listed below are T cell receptor beta chains from one sample, sequenced in a study of T cell responses to AZD1222 COVID-19 vaccine. Only in-frame clones appear in the TCRdb table, and some are missing; sequencing was by immunoSEQ multiplex PCR. Of 180,000 or so clones listed, around 90% are singletons. Material: peripheral blood, obtained 28 days after the second AZD1222 dose. The receptors were sampled from an adult who received the AZD1222 COVID-19 vaccine. CDR3s include the opening cysteine and the closing phenylalanine or tryptophan. A D gene is named only where the DNA matches it firmly. A row's size may be missing; if present it is once, few, many or a size class.

j_gene: TRBJ2-2
abundance: NA
v_gene: TRBV24-1
d_gene: NA
CDR3aa: CATRGATYTGELFF
CDR3nt: TGTGCCACCAGAGGGGCTACTTACACCGGGGAGCTGTTTTTT

j_gene: TRBJ2-3
abundance: once
v_gene: TRBV6-6
d_gene: NA
CDR3aa: CASREGDTQYF
CDR3nt: TGTGCCAGCAGAGAGGGGGATACGCAGTATTTT

j_gene: TRBJ2-7
abundance: NA
v_gene: TRBV5-1
d_gene: TRBD1
CDR3aa: CASTTKQGYEQYF
CDR3nt: TGCGCCAGCACGACCAAACAGGGGTACGAGCAGTACTTC

j_gene: TRBJ1-1
abundance: NA
v_gene: TRBV2
d_gene: TRBD1
CDR3aa: CASSGQGLMNTEAFF
CDR3nt: TGTGCCAGCAGTGGACAGGGCCTAATGAACACTGAAGCTTTCTTT

j_gene: TRBJ2-7
abundance: NA
v_gene: TRBV28
d_gene: NA
CDR3aa: CASSSTGTSPYEQYF
CDR3nt: TGTGCCAGCAGTTCTACCGGGACCTCCCCCTACGAGCAGTACTTC

j_gene: TRBJ1-4
abundance: NA
v_gene: TRBV18
d_gene: NA
CDR3aa: CASSPRMGADEKLFF
CDR3nt: TGTGCCAGCTCACCACGGATGGGGGCCGATGAAAAACTGTTTTTT

j_gene: TRBJ1-1
abundance: NA
v_gene: TRBV19
d_gene: TRBD1
CDR3aa: CASSTFAGQMNTEAFF
CDR3nt: TGTGCCAGTTCTACCTTTGCGGGACAGATGAACACTGAAGCTTTCTTT

j_gene: TRBJ1-3
abundance: NA
v_gene: TRBV28
d_gene: NA
CDR3aa: CASSLSSGTGNTIYF
CDR3nt: TGTGCCAGCAGTTTATCATCGGGGACTGGAAACACCATATATTTT

j_gene: TRBJ2-5
abundance: NA
v_gene: TRBV7-2
d_gene: NA
CDR3aa: CASSSWLRGRETQYF
CDR3nt: TGTGCCAGCAGCTCGTGGCTGAGAGGGCGGGAGACCCAGTACTTC

j_gene: TRBJ2-1
abundance: NA
v_gene: TRBV5-1
d_gene: TRBD2
CDR3aa: CASSSTSGLAGVSERFF
CDR3nt: TGCGCCAGCAGCTCGACTTCGGGACTAGCGGGAGTATCCGAGCGGTTCTTC

j_gene: TRBJ1-4
abundance: NA
v_gene: TRBV6-5
d_gene: NA
CDR3aa: CASSFGLGGGKLFF
CDR3nt: TGTGCCAGCAGCTTCGGACTCGGAGGCGGAAAACTGTTTTTT

j_gene: TRBJ1-5
abundance: NA
v_gene: TRBV19
d_gene: NA
CDR3aa: CASSVGIQGITQPQHF
CDR3nt: TGTGCCAGTAGTGTTGGGATTCAGGGAATTACCCAGCCCCAGCATTTT

j_gene: TRBJ2-7
abundance: NA
v_gene: TRBV5-1
d_gene: TRBD1
CDR3aa: CASSLAGQGVGEQYF
CDR3nt: TGCGCCAGCAGCTTGGCCGGGCAGGGGGTAGGGGAGCAGTACTTC

j_gene: TRBJ2-3
abundance: once
v_gene: TRBV7-2
d_gene: TRBD2
CDR3aa: CASSLGPSGRDTQYF
CDR3nt: TGTGCCAGCAGCTTAGGGCCTAGCGGGAGAGATACGCAGTATTTT

j_gene: TRBJ2-1
abundance: NA
v_gene: TRBV19
d_gene: NA
CDR3aa: CASSGQYNEQFF
CDR3nt: TGTGCCAGTAGTGGACAGTACAATGAGCAGTTCTTC

j_gene: TRBJ1-1
abundance: NA
v_gene: TRBV18
d_gene: NA
CDR3aa: CASSLQETNTEAFF
CDR3nt: TGTGCCAGCTCACTACAGGAGACGAACACTGAAGCTTTCTTT

j_gene: TRBJ1-2
abundance: NA
v_gene: TRBV6-2/TRBV6-3
d_gene: NA
CDR3aa: CASSSGTNYGYTF
CDR3nt: TGTGCCAGCAGCTCCGGGACAAACTATGGCTACACCTTC

j_gene: TRBJ2-1
abundance: NA
v_gene: TRBV9
d_gene: NA
CDR3aa: CASSPPTEQFF
CDR3nt: TGTGCCAGCAGCCCCCCCACTGAGCAGTTCTTC

j_gene: TRBJ2-7
abundance: NA
v_gene: TRBV7-2
d_gene: NA
CDR3aa: CASSPGTLSYEQYF
CDR3nt: TGTGCCAGCAGCCCCGGGACCTTATCCTACGAGCAGTACTTC

j_gene: TRBJ2-1
abundance: NA
v_gene: TRBV4-3
d_gene: TRBD1
CDR3aa: CASSQRGLGDEQFF
CDR3nt: TGCGCCAGCAGCCAGAGGGGGCTCGGGGATGAGCAGTTCTTC

j_gene: TRBJ1-3
abundance: NA
v_gene: TRBV9
d_gene: NA
CDR3aa: CASSDDRSGNTIYF
CDR3nt: TGTGCCAGCAGCGACGACAGATCTGGAAACACCATATATTTT

j_gene: TRBJ2-5
abundance: NA
v_gene: TRBV5-4
d_gene: NA
CDR3aa: CASSPEGSVPSAETQYF
CDR3nt: TGTGCCAGCAGCCCCGAGGGTAGCGTCCCCTCGGCGGAGACCCAGTACTTC

j_gene: TRBJ1-4
abundance: NA
v_gene: TRBV28
d_gene: NA
CDR3aa: CASSSQQDEEKLFF
CDR3nt: TGTGCCAGCAGCTCTCAGCAAGATGAGGAAAAACTGTTTTTT

j_gene: TRBJ2-2
abundance: few
v_gene: TRBV30
d_gene: TRBD2
CDR3aa: CACGRGGELFF
CDR3nt: TGTGCCTGCGGGAGGGGCGGGGAGCTGTTTTTT

j_gene: TRBJ2-3
abundance: NA
v_gene: TRBV7-8
d_gene: NA
CDR3aa: CASSSASLDTQYF
CDR3nt: TGTGCCAGCAGCTCCGCTTCGTTAGATACGCAGTATTTT

j_gene: TRBJ1-1
abundance: NA
v_gene: TRBV6-5
d_gene: NA
CDR3aa: CASSYREGGTEAFF
CDR3nt: TGTGCCAGCAGCTACAGGGAGGGGGGAACTGAAGCTTTCTTT

j_gene: TRBJ1-2
abundance: NA
v_gene: TRBV11-2
d_gene: NA
CDR3aa: CASSRGGQGTYGYTF
CDR3nt: TGTGCCAGCAGCCGGGGGGGGCAGGGTACCTATGGCTACACCTTC

j_gene: TRBJ2-3
abundance: NA
v_gene: TRBV11-2
d_gene: NA
CDR3aa: CASSLTGFSTDTQYF
CDR3nt: TGTGCCAGCAGCTTAACAGGGTTTAGCACAGATACGCAGTATTTT

j_gene: TRBJ2-1
abundance: NA
v_gene: TRBV28
d_gene: TRBD2
CDR3aa: CASSFQTSGRPHNEQFF
CDR3nt: TGTGCCAGCAGTTTCCAGACTAGCGGGAGGCCCCACAATGAGCAGTTCTTC

j_gene: TRBJ2-6
abundance: once
v_gene: TRBV28
d_gene: NA
CDR3aa: CASSLLGQRANSGANVLTF
CDR3nt: TGTGCCAGCAGTTTATTGGGGCAGCGGGCCAACTCTGGGGCCAACGTCCTGACTTTC

j_gene: TRBJ2-7
abundance: NA
v_gene: TRBV29-1
d_gene: NA
CDR3aa: CSVVTLYEQYF
CDR3nt: TGCAGCGTTGTGACCCTCTACGAGCAGTACTTC

j_gene: TRBJ2-7
abundance: NA
v_gene: TRBV24-1
d_gene: TRBD1
CDR3aa: CATSDAGQGRPYEQYF
CDR3nt: TGTGCCACCAGTGACGCTGGACAGGGGAGGCCCTACGAGCAGTACTTC

j_gene: TRBJ2-3
abundance: NA
v_gene: TRBV9
d_gene: TRBD2
CDR3aa: CASSGGLAGRPDTQYF
CDR3nt: TGTGCCAGCAGCGGGGGACTAGCGGGTAGGCCAGATACGCAGTATTTT

j_gene: TRBJ2-2
abundance: NA
v_gene: TRBV7-2
d_gene: NA
CDR3aa: CASSPSRDGGELFF
CDR3nt: TGTGCCAGCAGCCCCTCGCGGGATGGCGGGGAGCTGTTTTTT

j_gene: TRBJ1-1
abundance: NA
v_gene: TRBV23-1
d_gene: NA
CDR3aa: CASSQPQGKAFF
CDR3nt: TGCGCCAGCAGTCAACCACAGGGAAAGGCTTTCTTT

j_gene: TRBJ2-5
abundance: NA
v_gene: TRBV28
d_gene: TRBD1
CDR3aa: CASSRQGASWETQYF
CDR3nt: TGTGCCAGCAGCAGACAGGGGGCAAGTTGGGAGACCCAGTACTTC

j_gene: TRBJ2-7
abundance: NA
v_gene: TRBV19
d_gene: NA
CDR3aa: CASSPWRSLLYEQYF
CDR3nt: TGTGCCAGTAGTCCGTGGAGGAGTCTTCTCTACGAGCAGTACTTC

j_gene: TRBJ1-4
abundance: NA
v_gene: TRBV7-9
d_gene: TRBD1
CDR3aa: CASSWDRGAEKLFF
CDR3nt: TGTGCCAGCAGCTGGGACAGGGGGGCAGAAAAACTGTTTTTT

j_gene: TRBJ2-3
abundance: NA
v_gene: TRBV29-1
d_gene: NA
CDR3aa: CSVDAGDTQYF
CDR3nt: TGCAGCGTTGATGCAGGAGATACGCAGTATTTT